The following is a T cell receptor beta chain sequence with its context. The entry originates in a study of metastatic and nonmetastatic thyroid tumors. TCRdb re-called the PCR reads via MiXCR. The sample comprises 75,000 to 100,000 clones, 9.5% to 15% of which are singletons, and around 11% rests with the top ten. The entire patient cohort was treatment-naive prior to thyroid surgery. Trimming took 3 bases from V and 3 from J, leaving 17 bases between them. CDR3 length: 16 residues. The V gene's germline CDR1 is KGHSH and CDR2 LQKENI. The chain uses TRBV18 and TRBJ1-1; D may be TRBD1 (6 bases). This receptor was obtained from a female donor with papillary thyroid cancer or a benign thyroid nodule (not recorded which). Some clones in this sample may be carry-over from other donors' samples. The material sequenced was blood. This CDR3 reads CASSPIQSQGDTEAFF. CDR3 DNA sequence: TGTGCCAGCTCACCTATCCAGTCACAGGGAGACACTGAAGCTTTCTTT.